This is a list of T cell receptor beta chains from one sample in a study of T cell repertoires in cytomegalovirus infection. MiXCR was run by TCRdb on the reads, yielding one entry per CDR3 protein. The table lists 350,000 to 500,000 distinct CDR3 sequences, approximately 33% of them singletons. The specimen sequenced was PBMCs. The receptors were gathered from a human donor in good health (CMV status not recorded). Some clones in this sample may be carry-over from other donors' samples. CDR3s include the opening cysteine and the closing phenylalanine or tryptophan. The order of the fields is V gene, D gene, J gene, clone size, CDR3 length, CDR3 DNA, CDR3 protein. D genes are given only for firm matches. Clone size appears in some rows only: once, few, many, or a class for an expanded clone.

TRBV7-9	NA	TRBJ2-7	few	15	TGTGCCAGCAGCTCGGGGACCGGGACGTCCTACGAGCAGTACTTC	CASSSGTGTSYEQYF
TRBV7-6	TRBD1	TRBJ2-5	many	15	TGTGCCAGCAGCTTAGGGACAGGCTACCAAGAGACCCAGTACTTC	CASSLGTGYQETQYF
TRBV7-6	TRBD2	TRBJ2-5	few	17	TGTGCCAGCAGCTTTGGGAATCTAGCGGGGTATCAAGAGACCCAGTACTTC	CASSFGNLAGYQETQYF
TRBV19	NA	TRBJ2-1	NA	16	TGTGCCAGTACCATCCTCGACGGCCATCTCTACAATGAGCAGTTCTTC	CASTILDGHLYNEQFF
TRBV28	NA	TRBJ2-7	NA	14	TGTGCCAGCAGAACGCAGGACGGAACCTACGAGCAGTACTTC	CASRTQDGTYEQYF
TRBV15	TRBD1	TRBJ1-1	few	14	TGTGCCACCAGCAGAGATTCAGGGGGCTTGGATGCTTTCTTT	CATSRDSGGLDAFF
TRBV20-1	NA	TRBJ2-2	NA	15	TGCAGTGCAACGTCCGGGGTTTCCGACACCGGGGAGCTGTTTTTT	CSATSGVSDTGELFF
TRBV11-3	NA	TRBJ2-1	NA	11	TGTGCCAGCAGCATGAGCAATGAGCAGTTCTTC	CASSMSNEQFF
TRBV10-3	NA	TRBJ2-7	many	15	TGTGCCATCAGTGAATCCGGGACATTGGCTAGCGAGCAGTACTTC	CAISESGTLASEQYF
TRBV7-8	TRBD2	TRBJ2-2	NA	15	TGTGCCAGCAGCCTACTAGCGACGAACACCGGGGAGCTGTTTTTT	CASSLLATNTGELFF
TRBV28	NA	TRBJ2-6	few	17	TGTGCCAGCAGTTTAGTCGGGCCGGATATGGGGGCCAACGTCCTGACTTTC	CASSLVGPDMGANVLTF
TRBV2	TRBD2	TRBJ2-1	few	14	TGTGCCAGCAAGGATCGGGGGGGTTACAATGAGCAGTTCTTC	CASKDRGGYNEQFF
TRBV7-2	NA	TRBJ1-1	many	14	TGTGCCAGCAGCTTAGTGTTTCTTGGGACTGAAGCTTTCTTT	CASSLVFLGTEAFF
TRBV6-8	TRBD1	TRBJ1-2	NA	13	TGTGCCAGCAGCCGGGACAGCTTCTATGGCTACACCTTC	CASSRDSFYGYTF
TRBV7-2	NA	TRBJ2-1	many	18	TGTGCCAGCAGCTCAATTCGGGGAGGGGGGGGACCAAACAATGAGCAGTTCTTC	CASSSIRGGGGPNNEQFF
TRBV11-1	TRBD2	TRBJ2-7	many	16	TGTGCCAGCAGCCAAGGGACTAGCGGGGGACTACGAGAGCAGTACTTC	CASSQGTSGGLREQYF
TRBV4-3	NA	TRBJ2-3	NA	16	TGCGCCAGCAGCCACTCCCTAGAGCAGGGCACAGATACGCAGTATTTT	CASSHSLEQGTDTQYF
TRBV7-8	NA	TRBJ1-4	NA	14	TGTGCCAGCACCCCAGGGAGAAAGGGTGAAAAACTGTTTTTT	CASTPGRKGEKLFF
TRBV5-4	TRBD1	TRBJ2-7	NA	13	TGTGCCAGCAGCCAACGGGACAGCGACGAGCAGTACTTC	CASSQRDSDEQYF
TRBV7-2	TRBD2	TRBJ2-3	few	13	TGTGCCAGCAGCTTGACTAGCGGGGGACCGCAGTATTTT	CASSLTSGGPQYF
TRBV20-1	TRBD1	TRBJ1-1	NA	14	TGCAGTGCTAGCACAGGGGGCGGGCACACTGAAGCTTTCTTT	CSASTGGGHTEAFF
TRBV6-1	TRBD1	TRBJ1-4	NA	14	TGTGCCAGCAGTGAGGGGGGGACAGCCGAAAAACTGTTTTTT	CASSEGGTAEKLFF
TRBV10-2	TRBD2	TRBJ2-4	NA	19	TGCGCCAGCAGTGATCCGGGACTAGCGGGGGTACTAGCCAAAAACATTCAGTACTTC	CASSDPGLAGVLAKNIQYF
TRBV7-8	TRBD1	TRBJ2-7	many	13	TGTGCCAGCAGCACAAGACAGGGTGCCGAGCAGTACTTC	CASSTRQGAEQYF
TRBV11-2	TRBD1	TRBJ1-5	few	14	TGTGCCAGCAGCGGACAGGGGGTGAATCAGCCCCAGCATTTT	CASSGQGVNQPQHF
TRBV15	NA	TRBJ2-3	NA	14	TGTGCCACCAGCGTGGCGACATCCCCAGATACGCAGTATTTT	CATSVATSPDTQYF